This T cell receptor (beta chain) is drawn from a study of T cell responses to AZD1222 COVID-19 vaccine (dated by TCRdb to the early 2020s). Regarding the complete study: AZD1222 recipients given second doses at about 4 weeks or at about 12 weeks were pooled, since spike-specific TCR depth and breadth were not found to differ between the two schedules. TCR sequencing covered more than 230 trial participants: 200 to 220 given two doses of AZD1222 and 26 given two doses of MenACWY control vaccine. Trial participants were enrolled by age into 18-55, 56-69 and 70-plus year subgroups, with approximately 160, 26 and 62 TCR-sequenced participants respectively. General conclusions and limits of the study: No day 14 peak-response samples were available, so repertoires were characterized only after the peak T cell response. Only a handful of AZD1222 recipients were SARS-CoV-2 seropositive at baseline, limiting conclusions about previously exposed vaccinees. CD4 TCRs associated with the vaccine covered the entire spike protein, and the dominant responses were in regions 160-218 and 743-854. The 56-69-year group was small, and its depth increase did not reach significance, likely because of low power. After two AZD1222 doses, spike-specific TCR breadth and depth were significantly higher than at day 0 and than in MenACWY recipients. Participants were mostly white British and included more females than males, and it was suggested by the authors that clonal diversity may have been underestimated. Epitopes outside the regions mutated in the B.1.351 and B.1.1.7 variants were reportedly recognized by nearly half of the unique spike-specific TCRs.

The sample's time point label, in plain terms: baseline before first vaccination. Vaccinee samples came from UK trials COV001 and COV002, including a single-blind randomized controlled phase 2/3 trial of AZD1222 (ChAdOx1 nCoV-19) in healthy adults. For TCRbeta chain sequencing, PBMC samples from trial participants were taken at day 0 and at day 28 after the second dose. A remark on this clone: What this receptor recognizes is not known. No quality values exist for individual bases; no much larger clone is one base distant.

In the germline V gene, CDR1 corresponds to ENHRY and CDR2 to SYGVKD. Reading from cysteine to phenylalanine, the CDR3 counts 18 amino acids. Just CDR3 DNA is preserved here, 54 bases in frame from base 1. The junction carries 17 bases between V and J, which are trimmed by 2 bases and 0 bases respectively. The CDR3 regions of human TCRbeta chains were analyzed by immunosequencing. The paper's processing steps were these. Repertoire TCRs were checked for matches against a reference library of SARS-CoV-2-specific TCRs that had been generated using the MIRA antigen-specificity platform. Breadth meant the fraction of unique TCRs that were SARS-CoV-2-associated, whereas depth meant the fraction of total T cells that were SARS-CoV-2-associated. Using the MIRA data, each spike-specific TCR was assigned both to the spike region to which the TCR was reactive and to a CD4 or CD8 class. Log10-transformed breadth and depth values were compared by one-way ANOVA with Sidak's multiple comparisons tests. TCRdb took over this immuneACCESS table, retaining in-frame rearrangements with V and J assigned. Such tables are incomplete; in checked studies, under half of the missing clones stem from an unresolved V gene, and the remainder is unexplained. The V and J calls and the clone size are those of that table, but D and trimming were determined from the DNA. Recorded for this sample are 200,000 to 300,000 clones; over 85% of them occurred a single time. Around 0.5% of the sample belongs to the ten largest clones.

The sequence is built from TRBV10-3 and TRBJ1-3, with TRBD1 as a weak D call on 6 bases. This sequence was found in an adult in good health. This material consisted of peripheral blood, taken on day 0 of AZD1222 vaccination. CDR3 loop: CAISERGARLSSGNTIYF. The nucleotide sequence is TGTGCCATCAGTGAGAGGGGGGCCAGGCTCAGCTCTGGAAACACCATATATTTT.